These 32 T cell receptor beta chains were all obtained from the same sample, sequenced in a study of T cell responses to AZD1222 COVID-19 vaccine. Repertoires were generated with immunoSEQ multiplex PCR, while TCRdb's copy carries only in-frame clones and drops some. In the table there are 90,000 to 150,000 clones, 80% to 95% of which are singletons. The sequenced sample was peripheral blood, obtained 28 days after the second dose of the MenACWY control vaccine. The receptors come from an adult who received the MenACWY meningococcal vaccine as a control.

CDR3 in DNA: TGTGCCAGCTCACCACCGACAGTCGGAGAGACCCAGTACTTC. It yields the protein CASSPPTVGETQYF. This sequence joins TRBV18 and TRBJ2-5; D perhaps matches TRBD1 (5 bases). CDR1 KGHSH and CDR2 LQKENI come from the germline V gene. The CDR3 totals 14 residues. V was pared by 0 bases and J by 4 bases, with 9 bases between. Combining the CDR3 with reference TRBV18 and TRBJ2-5 gives the whole variable domain NAGVMQNPRHLVRRRGQEARLRCSPMKGHSHVYWYRQLPEEGLKFMVYLQKENIIDESGMPKERFSAEFPKEGPSILRIQQVVRGDSAAYFCASSPPTVGETQYFGPGTRLLVL.

The V call is TRBV21-1, the J call TRBJ2-7; whether TRBD2, the table's D call, matches the DNA was not checked. TRBV21-1 is deemed a pseudogene. The CDR3 length is 16 residues. The CDR3 is CASSKGLAGRPYEQYV. The DNA of the CDR3 is TGTGCCAGCAGCAAAGGACTAGCGGGGCGTCCCTACGAGCAGTACGTC.

The V call is TRBV6-2 or TRBV6-3, the J call TRBJ1-1; no firm D call. Germline V gene lookup returns CDR1 MNHEY and CDR2 SVGEGT. This CDR3 region has 12 residues. Between the trimmed V and J ends, which lost 5 bases and 6 bases, there was a span of 10 bases. The CDR3 DNA follows: TGTGCCAGCAGTCGCCGCGGCGCTGAAGCTTTCTTT. Protein: CASSRRGAEAFF.

The chain couples TRBV19 to TRBJ1-2; no firm D call. The germline V gene has CDR1 LNHDA and CDR2 SQIVND (reference sequence). This CDR3 spans 16 amino acids. V gave up 5 bases and J gave up 0 bases, with 16 bases separating them. The CDR3: CASSLRHPRTNYGYTF. The CDR3 DNA reads TGTGCCAGTAGTTTACGACACCCACGAACTAACTATGGCTACACCTTC.

The rearrangement joins TRBV6-1 to TRBJ2-1; D tentatively fits TRBD1 or TRBD2 (5 bases each). The length of the CDR3 is 14 residues. CDR1 and CDR2 (germline): MNHNS, SASEGT. Deletions cut 2 bases from V and 10 bases from J, with 15 bases between. CDR3 DNA: TGTGCCAGCAGTGAACGGTGGGGGTTCGGGGAGCAGTTCTTC. Protein: CASSERWGFGEQFF.

This clone was seen only once. V and J are TRBV5-5 and TRBJ2-7; D is possibly TRBD1 or TRBD2 (5 bases each). The CDR3 length is 15 residues. Between the trimmed V and J ends, which lost 3 bases and 3 bases, there was a span of 16 bases. The germline gives CDR1 SGHKS, CDR2 YYEKEE (reference sequence). CDR3 protein: CASSYRGPVSYEQYF. The CDR3, as DNA: TGTGCCAGCAGCTACCGGGGCCCCGTGAGCTACGAGCAGTACTTC.

The chain has TRBV28 and TRBJ2-7; the D call may be TRBD1 or TRBD2 (5 bases each). Germline V gene data show CDR1 as MDHEN and CDR2 as SYDVKM. This CDR3 comprises 15 residues. V lost 7 bases to trimming and J lost 3 bases, with 19 bases between them. CDR3 in amino acids: CASTSPGTQYYEQYF. CDR3 sequence (DNA): TGTGCCAGCACTTCACCCGGGACCCAATACTACGAGCAGTACTTC.

V gene TRBV7-9 combines with J gene TRBJ1-6; D gene ambiguous. V dropped 5 bases and J dropped 7 bases, with 15 bases sitting between them. This CDR3 is 15 amino acids long. Germline V gene lookup returns CDR1 SEHNR and CDR2 FQNEAQ (reference sequence). CDR3 sequence reads: CASSPGSAGNSPLHF. The CDR3 DNA reads TGTGCCAGCAGCCCGGGTAGCGCAGGAAATTCACCCCTCCACTTT.

This chain links TRBV13 with TRBJ1-6; D gene unclear. Germline V lookup: CDR1 PRHDT, CDR2 FYEKMQ (reference sequence). V shed 3 bases and J shed 7 bases, with 4 bases lying between them. There are 12 residues in the CDR3. This CDR3 reads CASSLGNSPLHF. Here the CDR3 DNA reads TGTGCCAGCAGCTTGGGGAATTCACCCCTCCACTTT. Combining the CDR3 with reference TRBV13 and TRBJ1-6 gives the whole variable domain AAGVIQSPRHLIKEKRETATLKCYPIPRHDTVYWYQQGPGQDPQFLISFYEKMQSDKGSIPDRFSAQQFSDYHSELNMSSLELGDSALYFCASSLGNSPLHFGNGTRLTVT.

The J gene is TRBJ1-5, the V gene TRBV21-1; the D call of TRBD1 is as the table states it, not checked on the DNA. TRBV21-1 counts as a pseudogene. The CDR3 consists of 16 residues. CDR3 DNA: TGTGCCAGCAGCCTCCACAGGCAAATGTTTGATCAGCCCCAGCATTTT. Its translation: CASSLHRQMFDQPQHF.

The gene calls are TRBV7-9 and TRBJ1-1; D gene unclear. The CDR3 extends over 13 amino acids. The V end was cut by 0 bases, the J end by 3 bases, with 5 bases between. Germline V gene sequence: CDR1 SEHNR, CDR2 FQNEAQ (reference sequence). In nucleotides, the CDR3 is TGTGCCAGCAGCTTAGCAGTACACACTGAAGCTTTCTTT. As protein: CASSLAVHTEAFF.

The chain recombines TRBV5-1 with TRBJ2-1; the D gene could be TRBD1 or TRBD2 (5 bases each). From germline, CDR1 is SGHRS and CDR2 YFSETQ. CDR3 length: 16 residues. The germline V and J ends were trimmed by 4 bases and 9 bases, with 23 bases remaining between them. CDR3 DNA sequence: TGCGCCAGCAGCCCCGCCGGGACGGATCGCCTTACTGAGCAGTTCTTC. Protein product: CASSPAGTDRLTEQFF.

The V and J genes are TRBV3-1 (or the pseudogene TRBV3-2) and TRBJ2-1, with a possible D match to TRBD2 (5 bases). Looked up from germline, CDR1 is LGHDT and CDR2 is YNNKEL (reference sequence). Trimming pared 0 bases from V and 4 bases from J, leaving 13 bases between. The CDR3 loop spans 16 amino acids. CDR3 sequence reads: CASSQDLRGSYNEQFF. As DNA, the CDR3 is TGTGCCAGCAGCCAAGATTTACGGGGATCTTACAATGAGCAGTTCTTC.

The chain recombines TRBV19 with TRBJ2-3; TRBD2 aligns across 10 bases. The V gene end was trimmed by 5 bases and the J gene end by 4 bases; junction bases not matched to a gene: 6. Germline CDR1 reads LNHDA; CDR2 reads SQIVND (reference sequence). The CDR3 length is 15 residues. CDR3 protein: CASSSSGRAADTQYF. CDR3 nucleotide sequence: TGTGCCAGTAGTTCAAGCGGGAGGGCCGCAGATACGCAGTATTTT. Looking up the rest from reference TRBV19 and TRBJ2-3 gives the full variable domain: DGGITQSPKYLFRKEGQNVTLSCEQNLNHDAMYWYRQDPGQGLRLIYYSQIVNDFQKGDIAEGYSVSREKKESFPLTVTSAQKNPTAFYLCASSSSGRAADTQYFGPGTRLTVL.

The chain combines TRBV7-9 with TRBJ2-3; 9 bases map to TRBD2. The V gene's germline CDR1 is SEHNR and CDR2 FQNEAQ (reference sequence). The CDR3 extends over 16 amino acids. V lost 4 bases to trimming and J lost 2 bases; unmatched junction nucleotides: 7. The CDR3 DNA follows: TGTGCCAGCAGCTCCCGAGCGGGGGGCTCCACAGATACGCAGTATTTT. It yields the protein CASSSRAGGSTDTQYF.

The rearrangement links TRBV2 to TRBJ2-3; D not resolved. Trimming removed 11 bases at V and 0 bases at J, with 12 bases between. The CDR3 sequence is 13 residues long. CDR1 and CDR2 (germline): SNHLY, FYNNEI. CDR3 sequence (DNA): TGTGCCGGGGTGGGGTCTAGCACAGATACGCAGTATTTT. Translation: CAGVGSSTDTQYF.

The chain links TRBV27 to TRBJ2-1; 7 bases are a match to TRBD1. The CDR3 spans 16 residues. V lost 9 bases to trimming and J lost 5 bases; unmatched junction nucleotides: 16. The germline gives CDR1 MNHEY, CDR2 SMNVEV (reference sequence). The CDR3 nucleotides read TGTGCCAGTCCCCCCCCGGACAGGCGTAAGAACAATGAGCAGTTCTTC. Its protein is CASPPPDRRKNNEQFF.

V and J are TRBV9 and TRBJ1-6; D might be TRBD1 (6 bases). Between the trimmed V and J ends, which lost 3 bases and 6 bases, there was a span of 19 bases. CDR1 and CDR2 from the germline V gene are SGDLS and YYNGEE. The CDR3 is 17 residues long. CDR3 coding DNA: TGTGCCAGCAGCGGGGGGAGGGGGTTTTCCCTTAATTCACCCCTCCACTTT. As protein: CASSGGRGFSLNSPLHF.

V gene TRBV7-8 combines with J gene TRBJ1-1, with D possibly TRBD1 on 6 matching bases. There are 14 residues in the CDR3. Trimming shortened V by 6 bases and J by 3 bases, and 14 bases separated the two germline ends. Per the germline V gene, CDR1 is SGHVS and CDR2 is FQNEAQ. The CDR3 here is CASSSTGQHTEAFF. The CDR3 coding sequence is TGTGCCAGCAGTTCTACGGGACAACACACTGAAGCTTTCTTT. Combining the CDR3 with reference TRBV7-8 and TRBJ1-1 gives the whole variable domain GAGVSQSPRYKVAKRGQDVALRCDPISGHVSLFWYQQALGQGPEFLTYFQNEAQLDKSGLPSDRFFAERPEGSVSTLKIQRTQQEDSAVYLCASSSTGQHTEAFFGQGTRLTVV.

The V gene is TRBV6-6, the J gene TRBJ2-7, with D possibly being TRBD2 (5 bases). CDR3 length equals 12 residues. Germline V gene sequence: CDR1 MNHNY, CDR2 SVGAGI (reference sequence). V dropped 8 bases and J dropped 0 bases, with 8 bases sitting between them. The CDR3 spells CASSGNSYEQYF. CDR3 bases: TGTGCCAGCTCCGGGAACTCCTACGAGCAGTACTTC.

The chain recombines TRBV28 with TRBJ2-3, with D perhaps matching TRBD2 (6 bases). Trimming took 6 bases from V and 5 from J, leaving 18 bases between them. Germline CDR1 and CDR2: MDHEN and SYDVKM. The CDR3 covers 15 residues. This CDR3 is CASSGDWTSKDTQYF. The CDR3 DNA is TGTGCCAGCAGCGGGGACTGGACCAGTAAAGATACGCAGTATTTT.

The V call is TRBV11-3, the J call TRBJ2-1; the match to TRBD1 covers 9 bases. Germline V CDR1 and CDR2: SGHNT, YENEEA. CDR3 length: 15 residues. V lost 1 base and J lost 2; bases outside the gene matches: 0. The CDR3 reads CASSLGQGAYNEQFF. Here the CDR3 DNA reads TGTGCCAGCAGCTTAGGACAGGGGGCCTACAATGAGCAGTTCTTC.

This chain joins TRBV2 and TRBJ2-1; TRBD2 might be the D (6 bases). In germline, CDR1 is SNHLY, CDR2 FYNNEI. CDR3 length: 13 residues. V was pared by 3 bases and J by 4 bases, with 7 bases between. Here the CDR3 DNA reads TGTGCCAGCAGTGAGGGGGGTTACAATGAGCAGTTCTTC. As protein: CASSEGGYNEQFF. Using reference TRBV2 and TRBJ2-1 for the parts outside the CDR3, the full variable domain is EPEVTQTPSHQVTQMGQEVILRCVPISNHLYFYWYRQILGQKVEFLVSFYNNEISEKSEIFDDQFSVERPDGSNFTLKIRSTKLEDSAMYFCASSEGGYNEQFFGPGTRLTVL.

The chain has TRBV5-1 and TRBJ1-5; 9 bases agree with TRBD1. This CDR3 has 15 residues. Germline assignment: CDR1 SGHRS and CDR2 YFSETQ. V shed 0 bases and J 4 bases; nucleotides not matched to a gene: 2. Here the CDR3 reads CASSLGDRENQPQHF. The CDR3 bases are TGCGCCAGCAGCTTGGGGGACAGGGAAAATCAGCCCCAGCATTTT.

This chain joins TRBV2 and TRBJ2-5; 10 nucleotides line up with TRBD2. The germline CDR1 and CDR2 sequences are SNHLY and FYNNEI. The CDR3 totals 15 residues. V lost 7 bases to trimming and J lost 1 base; unmatched junction nucleotides: 6. The CDR3 nucleotides read TGTGCCAGCATACAGAGGACTAGCGGCCAAGAGACCCAGTACTTC. It codes for CASIQRTSGQETQYF.

The rearrangement links TRBV6-2 or TRBV6-3 to TRBJ2-3; 7 positions match TRBD2. The CDR3 sequence is 14 residues long. Trimming cost V 6 bases and J 1 base; bases outside gene matches: 4. CDR1 MNHEY and CDR2 SVGEGT come from the germline V gene. In DNA, the CDR3 is TGTGCCAGCAGCGGGACTACACGCACAGATACGCAGTATTTT. Its protein product is CASSGTTRTDTQYF.

The rearrangement joins TRBV18 to TRBJ1-1, with a weak D call TRBD1 (6 bases). Germline values: CDR1 KGHSH, CDR2 LQKENI. The germline V and J ends were trimmed by 4 bases and 2 bases, with 11 bases remaining between them. The CDR3 covers 14 residues. This CDR3 reads CASSRTGSNTEAFF. The DNA of the CDR3 is TGTGCCAGCTCACGAACAGGGTCTAACACTGAAGCTTTCTTT.

The rearrangement uses TRBV28 and TRBJ1-6, with 7 bases lining up with TRBD1. This CDR3 has 15 residues. V was clipped by 2 bases and J by 5 bases; unmatched bases: 3. Germline V gene sequence: CDR1 MDHEN, CDR2 SYDVKM. This CDR3 is CASSLRGRDNSPLHF. The CDR3 DNA follows: TGTGCCAGCAGTTTAAGGGGGCGAGATAATTCACCCCTCCACTTT.

The chain uses TRBV7-9 and TRBJ2-2; 8 bases align to TRBD2. Unmatched junction bases numbered 9, after V lost 8 bases and J lost 7 bases. Germline V CDR1 and CDR2: SEHNR, FQNEAQ (reference sequence). The CDR3 runs to 14 residues. The chain's CDR3 is CASPSGRVGGELFF. The CDR3 nucleotides are TGTGCCAGCCCTAGCGGGCGGGTCGGCGGGGAGCTGTTTTTT.

This chain connects TRBV27 to TRBJ2-1, with a tentative D call TRBD1 (5 bases). V lost 7 bases and J 8 bases, leaving 18 bases between the germline ends. This CDR3 is 14 amino acids long. Germline loops: CDR1 MNHEY, CDR2 SMNVEV (reference sequence). In nucleotides, the CDR3 is TGTGCCAGCACCAAATTCCAGGGTGACGATGAGCAGTTCTTC. Protein product: CASTKFQGDDEQFF.

The chain combines TRBV29-1 with TRBJ1-1, with 9 bases fitting TRBD1. J lost 0 bases, V lost 7 bases, and 6 bases had no gene match. The CDR3 runs to 14 residues. CDR1 is SQVTM, CDR2 ANQGSEA, per germline. The CDR3 here is CSARYRGLNTEAFF. CDR3 sequence (DNA): TGCAGCGCTCGATACAGGGGGCTGAACACTGAAGCTTTCTTT.

This chain joins TRBV28 and TRBJ1-2; a weak D match, TRBD1 (5 bases). V lost 6 bases to trimming and J lost 5 bases, with 13 bases between them. The CDR3 runs to 13 residues. Looked up from germline, CDR1 is MDHEN and CDR2 is SYDVKM. The CDR3 reads CASSEDREYGYTF. The DNA of the CDR3 is TGTGCCAGCAGCGAAGACAGAGAATATGGCTACACCTTC.